The present TCR beta chain was sequenced within a study of OX40 agonist ivuxolimab in advanced cancers. Some background on the complete study: The costimulatory receptor OX40 (CD134) was targeted by ivuxolimab, a fully human IgG2 agonistic monoclonal antibody. In the dose-escalation cohort, about four fifths of patients were male, and the mean age was approximately 60 years with a range of roughly 20 to 80. Intravenous ivuxolimab was administered to patients every 2 weeks at six dose levels: 0.01, 0.1, 0.3, 1.5, 3 and 10 mg/kg. The paper describes the monotherapy dose-escalation part (N ≈ 52 patients) of the phase I trial of ivuxolimab. Partial responses occurred in three dose-escalation patients: two with cutaneous melanoma and one with hepatocellular carcinoma. Among the roughly 52 dose-escalation patients, about 19 had hepatocellular carcinoma, approximately 15 melanoma, 9 renal cell carcinoma and 9 head and neck cancer. The point of sequencing TCRbeta in the periphery was to test whether ivuxolimab changed TCR sequence diversity and drove clonal T-cell expansion. Patients were allowed to have had prior anti-PD-1, anti-PD-L1 or anti-CTLA-4 therapy, and around 40% of the dose-escalation patients had previously received checkpoint inhibitors. Results the study describes overall, beyond this receptor: After ivuxolimab, more expanded clones were found on average in CD8+ T cells than in CD4+ T cells. Low levels of normalized T-cell clonal expansion were also seen in some patients who did not respond. The antigen specificity of the clonally expanded peripheral T cells was not determined. In the 0.1-3.0 mg/kg groups, partial responders were among the patients with the lowest normalized peripheral clonal expansion, particularly in CD8+ T cells. Clonal expansion of both CD4+ and CD8+ blood T cells was observed from baseline to week 6 at doses 0.1 to 3.0 mg/kg.

Patients with autoimmune disease history or receiving systemic immunosuppression were excluded from the trial. In every dose cohort, peripheral blood was drawn for TCR sequencing at baseline, cycle 4 day 1, and cycle 7 day 1. Samples were obtained from an open-label, multicenter, first-in-human phase I dose-escalation trial of ivuxolimab. Adults with locally advanced or metastatic head and neck squamous cell, hepatocellular, melanoma or renal cell carcinoma were enrolled in the trial. Before TCR sequencing, CD4+ and CD8+ T cells were separately sorted from peripheral blood. Points on this clone: What antigen it recognizes has not been identified. It has no much larger one-base neighbor in the sample; base qualities were not kept.

Genomic DNA was isolated from the sorted cells so that the TCRbeta CDR3 region could be sequenced. The immunoSEQ Assay was used to sequence the TCRbeta CDR3 regions. TCRdb re-hosts the immuneACCESS table, in-frame sequences only. Its copies lack some clones; in the studies checked, an unresolved V gene accounts for under half of them, and the cause for the rest is not known. This sample comprises roughly 93,000 clones, approximately 80% of them detected only once. The ten largest clones represent approximately 5% of the sample. CDR3 length: 13 amino acids, cysteine to phenylalanine. Only the CDR3 DNA is retained, 39 bases long and in frame from the first base. Taken from the germline V gene, the CDR1 and CDR2 loops are ENHRY and SYGVKD. Trimming costs V 0 bases and J 3 bases, and their ends lie 2 bases apart.

This chain is built from TRBV10-3 and TRBJ2-2; too little of a D gene remains to name it. The sample was CD4+ or CD8+ T cells sorted from blood, taken in a trial of the OX40 agonist ivuxolimab. This receptor was obtained from an adult with an advanced solid tumor such as melanoma, head and neck, liver or kidney cancer. This receptor has the CDR3 CAISESYTGELFF. The sequenced DNA: TGTGCCATCAGTGAGTCTTACACCGGGGAGCTGTTTTTT.